This record concerns one T cell receptor beta chain sequence. Autoimmune disease history or systemic immunosuppression barred patients. Blood sampling took place at baseline, cycle 4 day 1, and cycle 7 day 1. Germline CDR1 SGHTA, CDR2 FQGNSA. The junction had 7 bases not matched to a gene; V was cut back by 1 base and J by 4 bases. The CDR3 contains 16 residues. Assay used: immunoSEQ multiplex PCR; TCRdb lists only in-frame clones, some missing. The profile shows 50,000 to 70,000 clones, 65% to 85% of them singletons. The data were obtained in a study of OX40 agonist ivuxolimab in advanced cancers. On the study more broadly: Ivuxolimab is a fully human IgG2 antibody that activates OX40 (CD134). Every 2 weeks, patients got intravenous ivuxolimab at one of six dose levels (0.01-10 mg/kg).

The specimen was CD4+ or CD8+ T cells sorted from blood, collected in a trial of the OX40 agonist ivuxolimab. This clonotype originated in an adult with an advanced solid tumor such as melanoma, head and neck, liver or kidney cancer. The chain has TRBV7-2 and TRBJ2-1; 7 bases map to TRBD2. CDR3 region: CASSLVAGLGYNEQFF. DNA of the CDR3: TGTGCCAGCAGCTTAGTAGCGGGTTTGGGGTACAATGAGCAGTTCTTC.